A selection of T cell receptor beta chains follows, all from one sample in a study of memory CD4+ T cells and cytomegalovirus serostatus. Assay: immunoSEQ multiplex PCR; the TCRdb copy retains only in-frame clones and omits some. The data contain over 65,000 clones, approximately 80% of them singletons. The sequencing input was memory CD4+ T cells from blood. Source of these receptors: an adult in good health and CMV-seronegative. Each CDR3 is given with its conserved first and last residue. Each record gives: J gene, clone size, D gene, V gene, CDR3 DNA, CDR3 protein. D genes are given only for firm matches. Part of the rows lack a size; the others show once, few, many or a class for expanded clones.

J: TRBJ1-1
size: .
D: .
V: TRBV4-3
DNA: TGCGCCAGCAGCGTAGGAATACAGGGGAACACTGAAGCTTTCTTT
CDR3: CASSVGIQGNTEAFF

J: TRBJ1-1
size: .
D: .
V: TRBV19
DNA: TGTGCCAGTACCGCGTCAGTTGGGATGAACACTGAAGCTTTCTTT
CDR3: CASTASVGMNTEAFF

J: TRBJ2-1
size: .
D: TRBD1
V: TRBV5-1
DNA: TGCGCCAGCAGCTCGCAACCGACGGGACAGGGCTACAATGAGCAGTTCTTC
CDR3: CASSSQPTGQGYNEQFF

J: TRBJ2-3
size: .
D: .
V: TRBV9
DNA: TGTGCCAGCAGCGTACTCCAGTCTACAGATACGCAGTATTTT
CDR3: CASSVLQSTDTQYF

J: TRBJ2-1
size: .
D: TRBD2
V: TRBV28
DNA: TGTGCCAGCAGACCGGGGAGCGGGGTTTCCTACAATGAGCAGTTCTTC
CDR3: CASRPGSGVSYNEQFF

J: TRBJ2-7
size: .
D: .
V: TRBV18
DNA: TGTGCCAGCTCACCGTCCGACGAGCAGTACTTC
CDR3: CASSPSDEQYF

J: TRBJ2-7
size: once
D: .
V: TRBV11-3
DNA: TGTGCCAGCAGCTTAGATGGTAGGACGGGAGACTACGAGCAGTACTTC
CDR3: CASSLDGRTGDYEQYF

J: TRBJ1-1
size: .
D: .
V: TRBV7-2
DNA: TGTGCCAGCAGCTCAAACACTGAAGCTTTCTTT
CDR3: CASSSNTEAFF

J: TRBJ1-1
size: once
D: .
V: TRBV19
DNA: TGTGCCAGTAGTTGGGGAAAGAACACTGAAGCTTTCTTT
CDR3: CASSWGKNTEAFF

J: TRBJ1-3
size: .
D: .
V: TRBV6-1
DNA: TGTGCCAGCAGTGAACCTCCTCGGGTCTCTGGAAACACCATATATTTT
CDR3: CASSEPPRVSGNTIYF

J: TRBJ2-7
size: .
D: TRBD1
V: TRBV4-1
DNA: TGCGCCAGCAGCCAAGTCGAGCTAACAGGGGGCTACGAGCAGTACTTC
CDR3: CASSQVELTGGYEQYF

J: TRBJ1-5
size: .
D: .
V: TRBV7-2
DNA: TGTGCCAGCAGCTTAGTCAGGGGAAATCAGCCCCAGCATTTT
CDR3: CASSLVRGNQPQHF

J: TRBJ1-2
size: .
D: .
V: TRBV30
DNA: TGTGCCTGGATTGAGGACGGCGATAACTATGGCTACACCTTC
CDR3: CAWIEDGDNYGYTF

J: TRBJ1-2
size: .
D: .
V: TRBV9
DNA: TGTGCCAGCAGCGTGGACTTTAACTATGGCTACACCTTC
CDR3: CASSVDFNYGYTF

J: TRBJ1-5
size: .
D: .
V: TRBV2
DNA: TGTGCCAGCAGTGGGGAGGGGGTACAGCCCCAGCATTTT
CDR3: CASSGEGVQPQHF

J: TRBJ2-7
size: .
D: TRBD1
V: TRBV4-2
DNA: TGTGCCAGCAGCCAAGGGGGGGACAGGTCGAGCTCCTACGAGCAGTACTTC
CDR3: CASSQGGDRSSSYEQYF

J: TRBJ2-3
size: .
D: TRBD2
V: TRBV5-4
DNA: TGTGCCAGCAGCTACGGGGGGGCCCCAGTAGATACGCAGTATTTT
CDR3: CASSYGGAPVDTQYF

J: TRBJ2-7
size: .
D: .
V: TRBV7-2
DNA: TGTGCCAGCAGCCGAGAGCCGACAGGAAGGTCCTACGAGCAGTACTTC
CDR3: CASSREPTGRSYEQYF

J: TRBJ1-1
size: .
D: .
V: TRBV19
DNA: TGTGCCAGTCGAAACACTGAAGCTTTCTTT
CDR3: CASRNTEAFF

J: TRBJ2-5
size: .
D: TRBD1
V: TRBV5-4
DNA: TGTGCCAGCAGCCCCCGGACAGGGGCGGCAGAGACCCAGTACTTC
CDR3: CASSPRTGAAETQYF

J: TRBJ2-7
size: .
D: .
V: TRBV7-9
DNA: TGTGCCAGCAGGCGGGGCAGGGAAAACTACGAGCAGTACTTC
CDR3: CASRRGRENYEQYF

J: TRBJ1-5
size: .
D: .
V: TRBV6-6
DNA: TGTGCCAGCAGTTACGGGTACCCTAGCAATCAGCCCCAGCATTTT
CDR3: CASSYGYPSNQPQHF

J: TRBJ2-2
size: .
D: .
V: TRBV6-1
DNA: TGTGCCAGCAGTGAGTCGGCACTCGGGGAGCTGTTTTTT
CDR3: CASSESALGELFF

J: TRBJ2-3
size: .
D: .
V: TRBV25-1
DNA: TGTGCCAGCAGTGAATCGAAGGCCCTAGGCACAGATACGCAGTATTTT
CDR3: CASSESKALGTDTQYF

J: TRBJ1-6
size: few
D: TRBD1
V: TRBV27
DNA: TGTGCCAGCAGCTTTACCTCCGGGACAGGGGTCCCGATTGGGAATTCACCCCTCCACTTT
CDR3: CASSFTSGTGVPIGNSPLHF

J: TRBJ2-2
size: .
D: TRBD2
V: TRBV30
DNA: TGTGCCGGGGGGAGGGGACTTAATACCCCTTTCGGGGAGCTGTTTTTT
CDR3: CAGGRGLNTPFGELFF

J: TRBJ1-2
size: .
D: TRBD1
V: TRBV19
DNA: TGTGCCAGTAGTATAGATCGAAACAGGGGGCGCGGCTATGGCTACACCTTC
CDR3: CASSIDRNRGRGYGYTF

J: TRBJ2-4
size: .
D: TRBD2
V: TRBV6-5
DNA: TGTGCCAGCAGTCGGCGACTAGCGGAAAACATTCAGTACTTC
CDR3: CASSRRLAENIQYF

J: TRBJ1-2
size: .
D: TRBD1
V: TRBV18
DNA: TGTGCCAGCTCACCGGGGACAGACCTCTATGGCTACACCTTC
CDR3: CASSPGTDLYGYTF

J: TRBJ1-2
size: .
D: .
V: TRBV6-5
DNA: TGTGCCAGCAGCCCCGGCGGTGCGGGCTACACCTTC
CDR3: CASSPGGAGYTF

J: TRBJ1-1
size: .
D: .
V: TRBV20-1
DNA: TGCAGTGCCGGGGCTTACACTGAAGCTTTCTTT
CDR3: CSAGAYTEAFF

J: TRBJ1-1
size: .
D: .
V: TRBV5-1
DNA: TGCGCCAGCAGCTTCGGAGGGGGAGACACTGAAGCTTTCTTT
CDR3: CASSFGGGDTEAFF

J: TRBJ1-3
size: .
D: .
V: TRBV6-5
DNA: TGTGCCAGCACTAGGGGGTCTGGAAACACCATATATTTT
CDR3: CASTRGSGNTIYF

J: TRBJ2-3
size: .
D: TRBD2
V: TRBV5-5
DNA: TGTGCCAGCAGCTTGGGTCCCGGGGGGGGAGATACGCAGTATTTT
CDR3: CASSLGPGGGDTQYF

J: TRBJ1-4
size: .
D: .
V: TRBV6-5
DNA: TGTGCCAGCAGTTACTCAAGGGGGGTCGGAAAAAAACTGTTTTTT
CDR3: CASSYSRGVGKKLFF

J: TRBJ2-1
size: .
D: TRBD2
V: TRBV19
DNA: TGTGCCAGTATTGCCTATGGGGGGGAGAACAATGAGCAGTTCTTC
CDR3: CASIAYGGENNEQFF

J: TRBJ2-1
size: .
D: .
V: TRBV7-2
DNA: TGTGCCAGCAGCTTCCGCAGCCAAGGGGCGGGTGAGCAGTTCTTC
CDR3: CASSFRSQGAGEQFF

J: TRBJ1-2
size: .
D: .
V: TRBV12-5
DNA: TGTGCTAGTGGTCCCCCGGGAGCCGCCTATGGCTACACCTTC
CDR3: CASGPPGAAYGYTF

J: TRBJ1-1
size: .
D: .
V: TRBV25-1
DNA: TGTGCCAGCAGGCTTCGTAGCCAGGGCACTGAAGCTTTCTTT
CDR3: CASRLRSQGTEAFF

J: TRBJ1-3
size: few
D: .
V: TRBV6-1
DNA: TGTGCCAGCAGTGAACATGGTCTGGGAGGAGGAAACACCATATATTTT
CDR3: CASSEHGLGGGNTIYF

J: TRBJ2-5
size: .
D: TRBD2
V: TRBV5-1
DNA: TGCGCCAGCAGCTGGGGGACTAGCGGGGGCCAAGAGACCCAGTACTTC
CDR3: CASSWGTSGGQETQYF

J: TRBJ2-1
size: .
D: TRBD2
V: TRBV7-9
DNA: TGTGCCAGGGGTGCGGGGGGAAACTACAATGAGCAGTTCTTC
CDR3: CARGAGGNYNEQFF

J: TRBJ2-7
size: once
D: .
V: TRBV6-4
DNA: TGTGCCAGCAGCCCGGAGGGCGGCTACGAGCAGTACTTC
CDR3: CASSPEGGYEQYF

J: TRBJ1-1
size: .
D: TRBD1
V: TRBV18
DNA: TGTGCCAGCTCACGGGGACAGGGGGACACTGAAGCTTTCTTT
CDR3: CASSRGQGDTEAFF

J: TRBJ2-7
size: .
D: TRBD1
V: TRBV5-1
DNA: TGCGCCAGCAGCCCGGCAGGGGACAGGGGTGCCGAGCAGTACTTC
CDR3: CASSPAGDRGAEQYF

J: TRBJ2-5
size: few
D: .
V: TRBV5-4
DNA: TGTGCCAGCAGCTTGGGGGGACGCTCCCCGACCCAGTACTTC
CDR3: CASSLGGRSPTQYF

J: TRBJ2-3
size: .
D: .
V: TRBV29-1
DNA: TGCAGCGTTGCGAAAGGACAGACAGATACGCAGTATTTT
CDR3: CSVAKGQTDTQYF

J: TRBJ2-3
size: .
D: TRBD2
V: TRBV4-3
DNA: TGCGCCAGCAGCCAGAGGGGGTCTAGCGGGTACACAGATACGCAGTATTTT
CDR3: CASSQRGSSGYTDTQYF

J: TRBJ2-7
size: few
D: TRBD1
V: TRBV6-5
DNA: TGTGCCAGCAGTGTCCGGGACAGGTGGGGCGAGCAGTACTTC
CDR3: CASSVRDRWGEQYF

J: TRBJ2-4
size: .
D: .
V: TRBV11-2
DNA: TGTGCCAGCAGCCCTTTTTTAGCCAAAAACATTCAGTACTTC
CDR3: CASSPFLAKNIQYF

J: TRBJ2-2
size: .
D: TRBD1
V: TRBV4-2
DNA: TGTGCCAGCAGCCACGCGACAGGGACAAACACCGGGGAGCTGTTTTTT
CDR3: CASSHATGTNTGELFF

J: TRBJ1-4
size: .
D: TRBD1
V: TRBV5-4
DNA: TGTGCCAGCAGCTCCGAGACAGGGTTCGGGGAAAAACTGTTTTTT
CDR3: CASSSETGFGEKLFF

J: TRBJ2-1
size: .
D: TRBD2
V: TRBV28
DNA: TGTGCCAGCAGTTGGGAGGGAGGGGCCACTTACAATGAGCAGTTCTTC
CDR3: CASSWEGGATYNEQFF